This T cell receptor (beta chain) originates from a study of blood T cell repertoires in COVID-19. TCRdb's table, derived via immunoSEQ multiplex PCR, lists solely in-frame clones and lacks some. This sample has over 150,000 clones, with 83% found just once. CDR3 length equals 15 residues. Germline lookup yields CDR1 MDHEN and CDR2 SYDVKM. With 5 bases clipped from V and 3 bases from J, the junction kept 4 bases outside the gene matches. This chain uses TRBV28 with TRBJ2-3, with TRBD2 matching over 11 bases. The TCR originated in a woman between 65 and 79 years old who had recovered from COVID-19. Material: peripheral blood. Here the CDR3 DNA reads TGTGCCAGCAGTCACCGGACTAGCGGGACAGATACGCAGTATTTT. Protein: CASSHRTSGTDTQYF. Full variable domain (rest looked up from reference TRBV28 and TRBJ2-3): DVKVTQSSRYLVKRTGEKVFLECVQDMDHENMFWYRQDPGLGLRLIYFSYDVKMKEKGDIPEGYSVSREKKERFSLILESASTNQTSMYLCASSHRTSGTDTQYFGPGTRLTVL.